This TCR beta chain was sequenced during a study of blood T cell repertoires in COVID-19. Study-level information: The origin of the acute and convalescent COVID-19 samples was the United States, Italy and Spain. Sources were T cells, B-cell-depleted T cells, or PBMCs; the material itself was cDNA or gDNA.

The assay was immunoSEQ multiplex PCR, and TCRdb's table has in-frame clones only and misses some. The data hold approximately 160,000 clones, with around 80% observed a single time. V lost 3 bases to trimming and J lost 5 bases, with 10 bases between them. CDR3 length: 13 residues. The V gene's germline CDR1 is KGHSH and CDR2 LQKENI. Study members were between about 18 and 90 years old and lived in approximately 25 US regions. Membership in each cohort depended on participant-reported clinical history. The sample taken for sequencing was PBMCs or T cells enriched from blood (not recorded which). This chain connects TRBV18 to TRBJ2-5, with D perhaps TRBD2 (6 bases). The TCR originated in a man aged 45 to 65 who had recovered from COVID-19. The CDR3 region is CASSPGGLETQYF. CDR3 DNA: TGTGCCAGCTCACCCGGGGGTTTGGAGACCCAGTACTTC.